The T cell receptor beta chain described here comes from a study of shared clonotypes between healthy human individuals. Using immunoSEQ multiplex PCR, the repertoire was profiled, and TCRdb retains in-frame clones only, with some absent. The sample yields 2 million to 3 million clones, 90% to 95% seen once. Material for sequencing was naive CD4+ T cells sorted from blood. Indicated subset: CD45RA+ positively selected. The sequence was obtained from a man between 18 and 29 years old in good health.

The CDR3 coding sequence is TGTGCCAGCAGCTACCGGGACAGGGGTACCGGGGAGCTGTTTTTT. It specifies CASSYRDRGTGELFF. The J gene is TRBJ2-2, the V gene TRBV5-4; 10 bases are a match to TRBD1. The ends lost 3 bases at V and 5 bases at J; junction bases unmatched: 4. Per the germline V gene, CDR1 is SGHNT and CDR2 is YYREEE (reference sequence). The CDR3 covers 15 residues.